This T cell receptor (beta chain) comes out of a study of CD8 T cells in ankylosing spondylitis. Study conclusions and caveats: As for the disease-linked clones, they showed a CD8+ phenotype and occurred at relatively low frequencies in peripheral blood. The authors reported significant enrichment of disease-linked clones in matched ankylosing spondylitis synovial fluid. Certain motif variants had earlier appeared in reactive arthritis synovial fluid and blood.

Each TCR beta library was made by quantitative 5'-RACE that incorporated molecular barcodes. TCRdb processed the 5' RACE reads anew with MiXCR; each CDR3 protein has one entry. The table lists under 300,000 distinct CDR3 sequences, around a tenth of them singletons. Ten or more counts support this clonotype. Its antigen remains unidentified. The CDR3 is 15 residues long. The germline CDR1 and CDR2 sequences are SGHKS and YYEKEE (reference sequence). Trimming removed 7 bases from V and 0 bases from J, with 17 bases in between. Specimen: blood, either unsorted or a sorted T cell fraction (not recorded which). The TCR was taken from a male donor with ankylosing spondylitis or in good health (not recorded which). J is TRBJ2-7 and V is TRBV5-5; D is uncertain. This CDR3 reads CASGVVQDSSYEQYF. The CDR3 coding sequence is TGTGCCAGCGGGGTTGTTCAGGATAGCTCCTACGAGCAGTACTTC.